Here is one T cell receptor (beta chain) with its context. CDR1 SGHRS and CDR2 YFSETQ come from the germline V gene. Trimming cost V 4 bases and J 7 bases; bases outside gene matches: 9. CDR3 size: 15 residues. Likely unrecorded immune exposures existed in these nominally healthy donors. This entry comes from a study of cytomegalovirus exposure and HLA in healthy donors. This PCR relied on a set of 60 Vbeta primers and 13 Jbeta primers. Clones were read by immunoSEQ multiplex PCR, and TCRdb kept only the in-frame ones, dropping some. The data contain around 36,000 clones, 86% of them seen just once; the ten biggest clones take up 11%.

The J gene is TRBJ2-2, the V gene TRBV5-1; 8 nucleotides match TRBD2. The receptor was isolated from a woman aged 40 to 50 in good health and CMV-seropositive. Sequencing was done on a sample of PBMCs. The CDR3 nucleotides read TGCGCCAGCAGCCCCCTCCCGGGAGGGAACGGGGAGCTGTTTTTT. Residues: CASSPLPGGNGELFF. Looking up the rest from reference TRBV5-1 and TRBJ2-2 gives the full variable domain: KAGVTQTPRYLIKTRGQQVTLSCSPISGHRSVSWYQQTPGQGLQFLFEYFSETQRNKGNFPGRFSGRQFSNSRSEMNVSTLELGDSALYLCASSPLPGGNGELFFGEGSRLTVL.